These T cell receptor beta chains were read from a single sample in a study of radiotherapy plus CTLA-4 blockade in lung cancer. The method was immunoSEQ multiplex PCR; TCRdb's version includes in-frame clones alone and lacks a portion of them. Here the sample spans some 110,000 clones, roughly 74% being singletons. Sequences were derived from peripheral blood, sampled from a patient treated with radiotherapy plus ipilimumab. These receptors all stem from a human donor with non-small cell lung cancer who had a partial response to radiotherapy plus ipilimumab. CDR3s include the opening cysteine and the closing phenylalanine or tryptophan. The order of the fields is V gene, J gene, clone size, D gene, CDR3 DNA, CDR3 protein. A D gene is named only where the DNA matches it firmly. Expanded clones are given a class, and other clones once, few, many or no size at all.

TRBV18	TRBJ1-5	-	TRBD1	TGTGCCAGCCCACCAGGGGGCGGTGGGCAGCCCCAGCATTTT	CASPPGGGGQPQHF
TRBV10-2	TRBJ1-2	-	TRBD1	TGCGCCAGCAGTGAGTCGACAGGGAACTATGGCTACACCTTC	CASSESTGNYGYTF
TRBV5-1	TRBJ2-2	-	TRBD1	TGCGCCAGCAGCTTGGGGACAGGGGTAACCGGGGAGCTGTTTTTT	CASSLGTGVTGELFF
TRBV6-5	TRBJ2-1	-	-	TGTGCCAGCAGTTACGACAGCTTCAATGAGCAGTTCTTC	CASSYDSFNEQFF
TRBV5-1	TRBJ2-3	-	-	TGCGCCAGCAGCCACACATCGCCCACAGATACGCAGTATTTT	CASSHTSPTDTQYF
TRBV30	TRBJ1-2	-	-	TGTGCCTGGAGGAGGGCGGGCTATGGCTACACCTTC	CAWRRAGYGYTF
TRBV27	TRBJ1-5	-	-	TGTGCCAGCAATACCCTAAGGGGCAAAATACTCAATCAGCCCCAGCATTTT	CASNTLRGKILNQPQHF
TRBV11-2	TRBJ1-6	-	-	TGTGCCAGCAGCTTAGTTACAGGGAAGACTTCACCCCTCCACTTT	CASSLVTGKTSPLHF
TRBV9	TRBJ2-1	-	TRBD2	TGTGCCAGCAGCGTAAGCGCGGCGGGAGGGCCAATAAATGAGCAGTTCTTC	CASSVSAAGGPINEQFF
TRBV10-2	TRBJ2-2	-	TRBD1	TGCGCCAGCGGCCGGGACAGATACACCGGGGAGCTGTTTTTT	CASGRDRYTGELFF
TRBV7-2	TRBJ1-4	few	-	TGTGCCAGCAGCTTAGCTGGGGGGGATAATGAAAAACTGTTTTTT	CASSLAGGDNEKLFF
TRBV4-2	TRBJ1-2	-	TRBD1	TGTGCCAGCAGCCAAGACTATAGTAGGACAGGGGATGGCTACACCTTC	CASSQDYSRTGDGYTF
TRBV7-9	TRBJ2-3	once	TRBD2	TGTGCCAGCAGCTCTAATAGCGGGAGGACGACAGATACGCAGTATTTT	CASSSNSGRTTDTQYF
TRBV4-2	TRBJ2-3	-	TRBD2	TGTGCCAGCAGCCAAGAAATCGGCGGGAGCGGCACAGATACGCAGTATTTT	CASSQEIGGSGTDTQYF
TRBV12-5	TRBJ2-5	once	-	TGTGCTAGTGGTTCGCCCTCGGGAGCCCAGTACTTC	CASGSPSGAQYF
TRBV6-5	TRBJ1-2	-	TRBD1	TGTGCCAGCAGTTCCCGCCCGGGACAGGGGAATGGCTACACCTTC	CASSSRPGQGNGYTF
TRBV4-1	TRBJ2-1	-	TRBD2	TGCGCCAGCGGCCCTGGACTAGCGGGAGACCCGGGGTCGTTCTTC	CASGPGLAGDPGSFF
TRBV29-1	TRBJ1-2	-	-	TGCAGCGTCTTACAGGGTCGGCGGGGCTACACCTTC	CSVLQGRRGYTF
TRBV28	TRBJ2-1	-	TRBD2	TGTGCCAGCAGTTTTCCTGGGGGAGGGAATGCGGGCGATGAGCAGTTCTTC	CASSFPGGGNAGDEQFF
TRBV5-1	TRBJ2-6	-	TRBD1	TGCGCCAGCAGCTCCGACAGGGCGGACTTCTCTGGGGCCAACGTCCTGACTTTC	CASSSDRADFSGANVLTF
TRBV2	TRBJ1-1	-	TRBD1	TGTGCCAGCACCTGGGACAGCACATCGAACACTGAAGCTTTCTTT	CASTWDSTSNTEAFF
TRBV30	TRBJ1-5	-	-	TGTGCCTGGAGTGTACAACGGACAGTATATAGCAATCAGCCCCAGCATTTT	CAWSVQRTVYSNQPQHF
TRBV28	TRBJ1-2	-	-	TGTGCCAGCAGAGCCACGGGGGGGGTACGTGGCTACACCTTC	CASRATGGVRGYTF
TRBV18	TRBJ1-6	-	-	TGTGCCAGCTCACCTCATGGACATGGGGCCGATAATTCACCCCTCCACTTT	CASSPHGHGADNSPLHF
TRBV11-2	TRBJ1-4	-	TRBD1	TGTGCCAGCAGCCCTCGACAGGGGGAGTATGAAAAACTGTTTTTT	CASSPRQGEYEKLFF
TRBV10-3	TRBJ1-2	-	TRBD1	TGTGCCATCAGACTCGGGACAGGGGATTATGGCTACACCTTC	CAIRLGTGDYGYTF
TRBV4-1	TRBJ2-4	-	TRBD2	TGCGCCAGCAGCCAAGTCGGACTAGCGGGAGGCCGAACCAAAAACATTCAGTACTTC	CASSQVGLAGGRTKNIQYF
TRBV19	TRBJ2-3	-	-	TGTGCCAGTAGTAAGGCTAGCGGCACAGATACGCAGTATTTT	CASSKASGTDTQYF
TRBV29-1	TRBJ2-2	-	-	TGCAGCTACCGCCCGAACACAGCGAACACCGGGGAGCTGTTTTTT	CSYRPNTANTGELFF
TRBV11-2	TRBJ2-1	-	TRBD2	TGTGCCAGCAGCGCCCCCGGGACTAGTGACAATGAGCAGTTCTTC	CASSAPGTSDNEQFF
TRBV5-1	TRBJ2-2	-	TRBD1	TGCGCCAGCAGCGCCGGGACAGGGTACACCGGGGAGCTGTTTTTT	CASSAGTGYTGELFF
TRBV2	TRBJ1-4	few	-	TGTGCCAGCATGGTGGAGGAGGGTGAAAAACTGTTTTTT	CASMVEEGEKLFF